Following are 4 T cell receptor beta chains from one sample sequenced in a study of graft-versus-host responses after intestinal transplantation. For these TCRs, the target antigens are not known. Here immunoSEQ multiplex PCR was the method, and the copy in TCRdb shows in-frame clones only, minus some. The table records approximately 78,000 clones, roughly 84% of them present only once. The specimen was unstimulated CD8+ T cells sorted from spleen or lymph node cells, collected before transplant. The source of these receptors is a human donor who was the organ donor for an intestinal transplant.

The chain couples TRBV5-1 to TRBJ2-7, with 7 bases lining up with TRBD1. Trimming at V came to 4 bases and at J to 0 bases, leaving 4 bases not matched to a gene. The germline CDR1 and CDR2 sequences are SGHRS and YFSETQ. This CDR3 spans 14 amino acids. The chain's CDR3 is CASSPGQVSYEQYF. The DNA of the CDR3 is TGCGCCAGCAGCCCCGGACAGGTCTCCTACGAGCAGTACTTC. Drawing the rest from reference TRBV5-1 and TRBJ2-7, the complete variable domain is KAGVTQTPRYLIKTRGQQVTLSCSPISGHRSVSWYQQTPGQGLQFLFEYFSETQRNKGNFPGRFSGRQFSNSRSEMNVSTLELGDSALYLCASSPGQVSYEQYFGPGTRLTVT.

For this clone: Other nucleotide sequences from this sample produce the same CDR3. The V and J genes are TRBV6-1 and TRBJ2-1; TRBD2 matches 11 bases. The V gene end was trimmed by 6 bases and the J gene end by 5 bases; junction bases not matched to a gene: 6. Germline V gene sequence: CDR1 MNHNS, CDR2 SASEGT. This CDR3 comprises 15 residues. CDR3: CASSLAGGPNNEQFF. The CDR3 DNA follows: TGTGCCAGCAGCCTAGCGGGGGGCCCGAACAATGAGCAGTTCTTC.

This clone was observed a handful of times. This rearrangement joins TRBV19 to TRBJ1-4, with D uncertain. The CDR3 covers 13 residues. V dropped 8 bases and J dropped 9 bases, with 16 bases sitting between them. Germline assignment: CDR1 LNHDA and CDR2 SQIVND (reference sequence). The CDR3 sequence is CASLGRGAQKLFF. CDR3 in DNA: TGTGCCAGTCTCGGACGAGGTGCTCAAAAACTGTTTTTT.

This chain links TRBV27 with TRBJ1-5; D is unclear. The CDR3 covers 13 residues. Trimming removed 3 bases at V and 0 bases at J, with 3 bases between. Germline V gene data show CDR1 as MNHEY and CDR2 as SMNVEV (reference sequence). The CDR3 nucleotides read TGTGCCAGCAGTTTCTATAGCAATCAGCCCCAGCATTTT. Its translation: CASSFYSNQPQHF.